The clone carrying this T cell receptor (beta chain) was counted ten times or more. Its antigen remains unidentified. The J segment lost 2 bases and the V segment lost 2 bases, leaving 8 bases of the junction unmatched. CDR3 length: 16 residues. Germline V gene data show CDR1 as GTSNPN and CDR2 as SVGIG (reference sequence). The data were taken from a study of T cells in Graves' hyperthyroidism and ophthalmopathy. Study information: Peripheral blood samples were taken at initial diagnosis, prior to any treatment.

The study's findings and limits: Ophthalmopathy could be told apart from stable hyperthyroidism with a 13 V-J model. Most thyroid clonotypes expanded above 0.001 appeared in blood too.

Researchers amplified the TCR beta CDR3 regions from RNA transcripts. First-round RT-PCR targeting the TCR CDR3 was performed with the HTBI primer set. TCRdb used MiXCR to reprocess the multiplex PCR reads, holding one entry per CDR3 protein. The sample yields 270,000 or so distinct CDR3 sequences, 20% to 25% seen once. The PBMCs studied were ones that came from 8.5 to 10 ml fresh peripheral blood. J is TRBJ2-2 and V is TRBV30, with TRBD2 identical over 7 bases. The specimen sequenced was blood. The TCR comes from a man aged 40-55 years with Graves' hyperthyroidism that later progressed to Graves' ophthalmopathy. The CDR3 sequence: CAWSLPGGLNTGELFF. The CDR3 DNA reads TGTGCCTGGAGTCTCCCGGGAGGTTTAAACACCGGGGAGCTGTTTTTT.